The 11 T cell receptor beta chains presented below share a single source sample, sequenced in a study of T cell changes during pregnancy in multiple sclerosis. Repertoires were generated with immunoSEQ multiplex PCR, while TCRdb's copy carries only in-frame clones and drops some. The data hold about 22,000 clones, with approximately 81% observed a single time. This specimen was CD8+ T cells from peripheral blood mononuclear cells, taken before pregnancy. The receptors come from a female donor with multiple sclerosis, enrolled in a pregnancy study.

The chain joins TRBV5-1 to TRBJ1-2, with D possibly matching TRBD1 (5 bases). This CDR3 region has 17 residues. Looked up from germline, CDR1 is SGHRS and CDR2 is YFSETQ. Trimming pared 1 base from V and 3 bases from J, leaving 19 bases between. The CDR3 is CASSLWGAAGDHYGYTF. CDR3 DNA: TGCGCCAGCAGCTTGTGGGGCGCGGCAGGAGATCACTATGGCTACACCTTC.

This chain connects TRBV5-1 to TRBJ1-2; weak D call: TRBD1 (5 bases). Trimming took off 0 bases at V and 4 bases at J, with 13 bases between the two ends. This CDR3 spans 15 amino acids. Germline-derived CDR1 and CDR2 are SGHRS and YFSETQ. The CDR3 sequence: CASSLGQGGVYGYTF. The CDR3 DNA is TGCGCCAGCAGCTTGGGCCAGGGTGGGGTCTATGGCTACACCTTC. Looking up the rest from reference TRBV5-1 and TRBJ1-2 gives the full variable domain: KAGVTQTPRYLIKTRGQQVTLSCSPISGHRSVSWYQQTPGQGLQFLFEYFSETQRNKGNFPGRFSGRQFSNSRSEMNVSTLELGDSALYLCASSLGQGGVYGYTFGSGTRLTVV.

V is TRBV19 and J is TRBJ1-1, with 7 bases matching TRBD1. Germline V gene data show CDR1 as LNHDA and CDR2 as SQIVND (reference sequence). V dropped 2 bases and J dropped 0; count of bases not matched to a gene: 6. This CDR3 spans 16 amino acids. CDR3 nucleotide sequence: TGTGCCAGTAGTATACCGGGACAGATCATGAACACTGAAGCTTTCTTT. As protein: CASSIPGQIMNTEAFF.

Note on this clone: The sample carries other DNA sequences with the same CDR3. The chain uses TRBV29-1 and TRBJ2-1; TRBD1 aligns across 9 bases. This CDR3 region has 14 residues. After removal of 1 base from V and 7 bases from J, the junction contained 5 bases not matched to a gene. The germline gives CDR1 SQVTM, CDR2 ANQGSEA. The CDR3 loop is CSVEGQGDGNEQFF. For the CDR3, the DNA is TGCAGCGTTGAAGGACAGGGGGATGGGAATGAGCAGTTCTTC.

The chain joins TRBV30 to TRBJ1-4; D not certain. The CDR3 length is 12 residues. CDR1 is GTSNPN, CDR2 SVGIG, per germline (reference sequence). The germline V and J ends were trimmed by 0 bases and 8 bases, with 7 bases remaining between them. The CDR3 DNA sequence: TGTGCCTGGAGTGTACTGAAAGAAAAACTGTTTTTT. Amino acids: CAWSVLKEKLFF.

This CDR3 is CAISERLEQGAGYGYTF. DNA for the CDR3: TGTGCCATCAGTGAGAGGCTGGAGCAGGGGGCCGGGTATGGCTACACCTTC. The V call is TRBV10-3, the J call TRBJ1-2; 8 bases map to TRBD1. The CDR3 sequence is 17 residues long. In germline, CDR1 is ENHRY, CDR2 SYGVKD. V shed 2 bases and J 5 bases; nucleotides not matched to a gene: 13.

This chain connects TRBV18 to TRBJ2-5, with TRBD2 identical over 8 bases. The CDR3 runs 16 residues. Losses at the gene ends were 2 bases for V and 5 bases for J; bases not matched to a gene: 10. Germline CDR1 reads KGHSH; CDR2 reads LQKENI. CDR3: CASSPDSLAGFETQYF. The CDR3 coding sequence is TGTGCCAGCTCACCAGATAGTCTAGCGGGTTTTGAGACCCAGTACTTC.

The chain couples TRBV5-1 to TRBJ2-7; 8 nucleotides line up with TRBD1. From germline, CDR1 is SGHRS and CDR2 YFSETQ. J gave up 5 bases and V 4 bases, and 11 bases lay outside the gene matches. The length of the CDR3 is 15 residues. The CDR3 DNA sequence: TGCGCCAGCAGCCACCGCGACAGGGGTCTCCACGAGCAGTACTTC. It specifies CASSHRDRGLHEQYF.

A few counts support this clone. The rearrangement joins TRBV27 to TRBJ1-2; maybe TRBD1 (6 bases). Germline loops: CDR1 MNHEY, CDR2 SMNVEV (reference sequence). V lost 5 bases, J lost 1 base, and 17 bases lay in between. The CDR3 runs 16 residues. CDR3 sequence: CASSPYHHRVNYGYTF. The CDR3 nucleotides read TGTGCCAGCAGTCCATACCATCACAGGGTTAACTATGGCTACACCTTC.

This clone was observed once. The J gene is TRBJ1-2, the V gene TRBV29-1; 7 nucleotides align to TRBD1. From germline, CDR1 is SQVTM and CDR2 ANQGSEA. V dropped 6 bases and J dropped 0; count of bases not matched to a gene: 4. The CDR3 sequence is 13 residues long. The DNA of the CDR3 is TGCAGCGTGAGGGACAGAACTAACTATGGCTACACCTTC. Its translation is CSVRDRTNYGYTF.

This clone is categorized as medium-sized. The chain joins TRBV7-8 to TRBJ2-7, with 7 bases lining up with TRBD1. Germline loops: CDR1 SGHVS, CDR2 FQNEAQ. V lost 5 bases to trimming and J lost 5 bases; unmatched junction nucleotides: 9. The CDR3 covers 14 residues. CDR3 coding DNA: TGTGCCAGCAGCCGCCTAACAGGGGTCGACGAGCAGTACTTC. Protein product: CASSRLTGVDEQYF. Looking up the rest from reference TRBV7-8 and TRBJ2-7 gives the full variable domain: GAGVSQSPRYKVAKRGQDVALRCDPISGHVSLFWYQQALGQGPEFLTYFQNEAQLDKSGLPSDRFFAERPEGSVSTLKIQRTQQEDSAVYLCASSRLTGVDEQYFGPGTRLTVT.